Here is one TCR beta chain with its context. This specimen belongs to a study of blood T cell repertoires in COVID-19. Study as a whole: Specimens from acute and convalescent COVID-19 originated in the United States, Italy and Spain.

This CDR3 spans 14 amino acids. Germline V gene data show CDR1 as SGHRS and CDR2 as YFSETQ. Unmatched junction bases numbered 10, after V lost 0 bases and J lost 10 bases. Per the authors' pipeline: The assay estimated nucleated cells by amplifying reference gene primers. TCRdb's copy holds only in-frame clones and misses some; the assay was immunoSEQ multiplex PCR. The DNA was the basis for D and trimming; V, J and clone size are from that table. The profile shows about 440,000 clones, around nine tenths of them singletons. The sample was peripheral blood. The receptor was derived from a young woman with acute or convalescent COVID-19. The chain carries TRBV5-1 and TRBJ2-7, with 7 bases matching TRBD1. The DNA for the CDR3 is TGCGCCAGCAGCTTGGGGACAGGTTTTGTATCCCAGTACTTC. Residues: CASSLGTGFVSQYF.